The rows below give T cell receptor beta chains drawn from one sample of a study of response to subunit inactivated influenza vaccine. MiXCR was run by TCRdb on the RT-PCR reads, yielding one entry per CDR3 protein. The sample has about 480,000 distinct CDR3 sequences; 13% are singletons. The sequences come from PBMCs from blood, collected about 40 days after vaccination. These receptors all stem from a man in his forties or fifties who received an inactivated influenza vaccine. The CDR3 runs from the conserved cysteine through the conserved F or W.

j_gene	v_gene	CDR3aa
TRBJ1-1	TRBV2	CASSGTAYAEAFF
TRBJ2-1	TRBV12-3/TRBV12-4	CASSPGLANNEQFF
TRBJ2-1	TRBV9	CASSVGSVPIAGAGEQFF
TRBJ2-6	TRBV11-1	CASSSTDRGISGANVLTF
TRBJ2-6	TRBV29-1	CSVPGTAGANVLTF
TRBJ1-5	TRBV5-6	CASSFQDQPQHF
TRBJ2-7	TRBV20-1	CSASGHSDSPYEQYF
TRBJ2-2	TRBV6-5	CASSYTRATGELFF
TRBJ1-1	TRBV14	CASSQDRTVAFF
TRBJ1-5	TRBV10-3	CAISESGGQGAQPQHF
TRBJ2-3	TRBV4-3	CASSQDPPGPTSTDTQYF
TRBJ1-1	TRBV12-3/TRBV12-4	CASSLAEGLNTEAFF
TRBJ2-1	TRBV9	CASSVGASSYNEQFF
TRBJ2-1	TRBV28	CASRVGAYNEQFF
TRBJ2-2	TRBV24-1	CATRDTNTGELFF
TRBJ2-1	TRBV6-8	CASSAGTSAYNEQFF
TRBJ2-3	TRBV20-1	CSAFRAGADTQYF
TRBJ2-1	TRBV4-3	CASSQDRDRDYNEQFF
TRBJ2-7	TRBV18	CASSPLTGPEQYF
TRBJ1-3	TRBV6-5	CASSYGPRNTIYF
TRBJ2-1	TRBV2	CASRGMTLSYNEQFF
TRBJ2-1	TRBV6-2/TRBV6-3	CASSRLGRLAGYNEQFF
TRBJ1-6	TRBV6-1	CASTNSGSYNSPLHF
TRBJ2-6	TRBV4-3	CASSQVRGGSPVGNVLTF
TRBJ1-4	TRBV5-1	CASSETGINEKLFF
TRBJ2-5	TRBV24-1	CATSEEGQGPQETQYF
TRBJ2-6	TRBV7-2	CASSSKINSGANVLTF
TRBJ1-4	TRBV28	CASSPTGLENEKLFF
TRBJ1-1	TRBV6-5	CASSYWGASGSEAFF
TRBJ1-1	TRBV6-2/TRBV6-3	CASSSSTGGGMNTEAFF
TRBJ2-7	TRBV5-6	CASSSGTSGHEQYF
TRBJ2-2	TRBV10-3	CAIRQGTGELFF
TRBJ1-5	TRBV6-5	CATGASPRPQHF
TRBJ1-1	TRBV10-3	CAISESGTVNEAFF
TRBJ2-7	TRBV4-3	CASSQAADPWYEQYF
TRBJ2-1	TRBV3-1	CASSQDAGRYNEQFF
TRBJ2-4	TRBV12-3/TRBV12-4	CASSFFDKNIQYF
TRBJ2-3	TRBV5-1	CASSSPGIDTQYF
TRBJ2-5	TRBV12-3/TRBV12-4	CASSWTGRQETQYF
TRBJ2-5	TRBV12-3/TRBV12-4	CASRPLLRETQYF
TRBJ2-7	TRBV28	CASNPSGAVYEQYF
TRBJ2-5	TRBV12-3/TRBV12-4	CAISISDGSQETQYF
TRBJ2-2	TRBV11-1	CASSLDLGSNSANTGELFF
TRBJ1-1	TRBV5-1	CASSLGDREAFF
TRBJ1-1	TRBV4-3	CASSQDLVDILSEAFF